The sequence of this TCR beta chain was determined in a study of T cells after yellow fever vaccination. At the level of the study: For low cell numbers, libraries were made with SMART-Seq v4 Ultra Low Input. Study-level results: Reappearance after the booster was observed for most primary-vaccination clones (roughly 96% CD4, almost 90% CD8).

Notes on this clonotype: Its antigen is unknown.

Deletions cut 0 bases from V and 3 bases from J, with 8 bases between. Germline CDR1 LGHDT, CDR2 YNNKEL (reference sequence). CDR3 length equals 15 residues. TCRdb processed the 5' RACE reads anew with MiXCR; each CDR3 protein has one entry. The profile shows 450,000 to 550,000 distinct CDR3 sequences, 20% to 25% of them singletons. The TCR originated in a man between 18 and 29 years old who received the YFV17D yellow fever vaccine. The chain is built from TRBV3-1 and TRBJ1-4; D ambiguous. The sample in question was PBMCs, obtained around 3 weeks after the first yellow fever vaccination. Here the CDR3 DNA reads TGTGCCAGCAGCCAAGAGCGGGCTGCTAATGAAAAACTGTTTTTT. Encoded protein: CASSQERAANEKLFF.